This T cell receptor beta chain was retrieved from a study of T cells after yellow fever vaccination. Study-level background: Those fractions that held only low numbers of cells were prepared using the SMART-Seq v4 Ultra Low Input RNA kit.

This clonotype was picked up many times. The antigen is not known. Study-wide findings and caveats: Although most clonotypes did not, a small share appeared in both CD4 and CD8 compartments. Although the secondary response was weaker, it peaked faster, at day 5 versus 15.

The CDR3 sequence is 11 residues long. The germline V gene encodes CDR1 SEHNR and CDR2 FQNEAQ (reference sequence). The V gene lost 6 bases and the J gene lost 3 bases, with 5 bases spanning the gap. Researchers made TCR cDNA using 5'RACE template switching, and this step added a universal primer site and UMIs. TCRdb fed the 5' RACE reads into MiXCR, producing one record per CDR3 protein. The data show over 130,000 distinct CDR3 sequences, with roughly 8.2% seen just once and less than 0.85% held by the top ten. V gene TRBV7-9 combines with J gene TRBJ2-5; D remains ambiguous. Here the sequenced sample was CD4+ T cells sorted from PBMCs, taken 5 days after the yellow fever booster vaccination. This receptor was identified in a man aged 30-40 years who received the YFV17D yellow fever vaccine. CDR3 sequence: CASRHEETQYF. The CDR3 DNA is TGTGCCAGCAGGCACGAAGAGACCCAGTACTTC.